The 19 T cell receptor beta chains below come from one sample, sequenced in a study of regulatory T cells in long-lasting Graves disease. Time point described: newly diagnosed GD, antithyroid drugs for less than 3 months. From RNA extracted from PBMCs, the TCR library was made. Arm-PCR of CDR3 regions and iRepertoire HTBI primers were the basis on which TCR beta libraries were built. TCRdb ran MiXCR on the multiplex PCR reads and lists one entry per CDR3 protein. The sample carries hundreds of thousands of distinct CDR3 sequences, approximately 15% recorded once. This sample also appeared in a second study, on T cells in Graves' hyperthyroidism and ophthalmopathy.

The source material was peripheral blood mononuclear cells (PBMCs), sampled at new diagnosis, from a patient treated with antithyroid drugs. The source of these receptors is a young woman with Graves disease.

This rearrangement joins TRBV20-1 to TRBJ1-1, with D perhaps TRBD1 (6 bases). CDR1 is DFQATT, CDR2 SNEGSKA, per germline (reference sequence). The CDR3 length is 17 residues. Trimming left V 4 bases short and J 0 bases short, with 21 bases between. The CDR3 here is CSAKNHLAGAVNTEAFF. CDR3 DNA: TGCAGTGCTAAAAACCACCTCGCAGGGGCGGTGAACACTGAAGCTTTCTTT.

The V call is TRBV19, the J call TRBJ1-2; D gene uncertain. CDR3 length: 14 residues. Trimming took off 5 bases at V and 5 bases at J, with 15 bases between the two ends. The V gene's germline CDR1 is LNHDA and CDR2 SQIVND (reference sequence). In DNA form, the CDR3 reads TGTGCCAGTAGTCCCCGCCTGGTCGGGTATGGCTACACCTTC. It encodes CASSPRLVGYGYTF. Together with reference TRBV19 and TRBJ1-2, the CDR3 gives the full variable domain: DGGITQSPKYLFRKEGQNVTLSCEQNLNHDAMYWYRQDPGQGLRLIYYSQIVNDFQKGDIAEGYSVSREKKESFPLTVTSAQKNPTAFYLCASSPRLVGYGYTFGSGTRLTVV.

A word on this clonotype: This may come from a read error, since a much larger clone is one base off. The V call is TRBV12-3 or TRBV12-4, the J call TRBJ2-3, with TRBD2 matching over 7 bases. This CDR3 has 14 residues. DNA of the CDR3: TGTGCCAGCAGTTCTAGCGGATACACAGATACGCGGTATTTT. Amino acids: CASSSSGYTDTRYF.

Concerning this clonotype: This may arise from a read error, as a much more abundant clone is one base away. Without the conserved terminal phenylalanine or tryptophan, this CDR3 likely stems from a read error. V and J are TRBV20-1 and TRBJ1-2, with no clear D. This CDR3 contains 14 residues. Germline values: CDR1 DFQATT, CDR2 SNEGSKA (reference sequence). V lost 2 bases to trimming and J lost 2 bases, with 12 bases between them. The CDR3 sequence: CSARLGLHNYGYTL. Here the CDR3 DNA reads TGCAGTGCTAGATTGGGCCTACACAACTATGGCTACACCCTC.

A few counts support this clonotype. A far larger clone lies a single base away; this is likely a read error. This chain joins TRBV11-3 and TRBJ2-7, with 9 bases that match TRBD2. V gave up 5 bases and J gave up 5 bases; unmatched junction bases: 4. CDR1 is SGHNT and CDR2 is YENEEA in the germline V gene. This CDR3 is built from 13 residues. The CDR3 sequence: CASSLSGSHEQYF. In DNA form, the CDR3 reads TGTGCCAGCAGCCTTAGCGGGAGCCACGAGCAGTACTTC.

This clonotype was seen many times. The chain has TRBV28 and TRBJ1-1; D is ambiguous. The CDR3 is 12 residues long. Germline V CDR1 and CDR2: MDHEN, SYDVKM. Trimming stripped 6 bases from V and 12 bases from J, with 17 bases between. CDR3 region: CASSPRTTGPFF. CDR3 bases: TGTGCCAGCAGCCCTAGAACCACGGGTCCTTTCTTT.

The table lists this clonotype with a few counts. This sequence joins TRBV5-1 and TRBJ1-1; 7 positions match TRBD1. V shed 6 bases and J 0 bases; nucleotides not matched to a gene: 5. Per the germline V gene, CDR1 is SGHRS and CDR2 is YFSETQ. The CDR3 loop spans 14 amino acids. Written as DNA, the CDR3 is TGCGCCAGCAACGAACAGGGGCTGAACACTGAAGCTTTCTTT. This gives the protein CASNEQGLNTEAFF.

This clonotype was counted only a few times. The gene calls are TRBV5-1 and TRBJ2-1; no firm D call. Germline V gene lookup returns CDR1 SGHRS and CDR2 YFSETQ. The CDR3 sequence is 13 residues long. Deletions cut 5 bases from V and 5 bases from J, with 11 bases between. The CDR3: CASSTWGNNEQFF. The CDR3 DNA is TGCGCCAGCAGTACATGGGGAAACAATGAGCAGTTCTTC.

This clonotype has ten or more counts. The chain uses TRBV7-3 and TRBJ2-2; no clear D gene. This CDR3 is 14 amino acids long. V gave up 2 bases and J gave up 1 base, with 5 bases separating them. Germline CDR1 and CDR2: SGHTA and FQGTGA. As DNA, the CDR3 is TGTGCCAGCAGCTTAGACCGGAACACCGGGGAGCTGTTTTTT. Translated: CASSLDRNTGELFF.

The chain recombines TRBV7-2 with TRBJ2-3, with no clear D. Germline V gene sequence: CDR1 SGHTA, CDR2 FQGNSA. Trimming shortened V by 4 bases and J by 1 base, and 9 bases separated the two germline ends. This CDR3 spans 14 amino acids. This CDR3 is CASSSKSRTDTQYF. DNA for the CDR3: TGTGCCAGCAGCTCAAAAAGTCGCACAGATACGCAGTATTTT.

This clonotype was recorded a few times. The chain couples TRBV28 to TRBJ1-5; TRBD1 agrees at 7 bases. The CDR3 sequence is 15 residues long. Trimming removed 7 bases from V and 6 bases from J; junction bases left unmatched: 12. Germline V lookup: CDR1 MDHEN, CDR2 SYDVKM. CDR3: CASTLREGASQPQHF. CDR3 coding DNA: TGTGCCAGCACCCTTAGGGAGGGGGCCTCTCAGCCCCAGCATTTT.

This clonotype came up many times. The chain couples TRBV20-1 to TRBJ1-5; no clear D. This CDR3 is 14 amino acids long. Germline V gene lookup returns CDR1 DFQATT and CDR2 SNEGSKA (reference sequence). The ends were cut back, 4 bases at V and 0 bases at J, with 10 bases in the middle. The CDR3 DNA is TGCAGTGCTATTAGGACGGCTAGCAATCAGCCCCAGCATTTT. This encodes CSAIRTASNQPQHF.

The table lists this clonotype with a few counts. The chain has TRBV19 and TRBJ2-2; D is unresolved. The germline V gene encodes CDR1 LNHDA and CDR2 SQIVND (reference sequence). V lost 8 bases, J lost 4 bases, and 14 bases lay in between. The CDR3 has 14 residues. CDR3 amino acids: CASYKAYGTGELFF. The DNA for the CDR3 is TGTGCCAGTTATAAGGCCTACGGCACCGGGGAGCTGTTTTTT.

This clonotype was seen ten or more times. This chain links TRBV19 with TRBJ1-2; no reliable D call. The length of the CDR3 is 13 residues. Germline loops: CDR1 LNHDA, CDR2 SQIVND (reference sequence). Trimming took 11 bases from V and 8 from J, leaving 21 bases between them. The CDR3 here is CAGVFATVVGYTF. DNA for the CDR3: TGTGCCGGAGTCTTTGCGACGGTGGTCGGCTACACCTTC.

V is TRBV30 and J is TRBJ2-7; 9 bases are shared with TRBD1. The germline V gene has CDR1 GTSNPN and CDR2 SVGIG (reference sequence). Losses at the gene ends were 2 bases for V and 7 bases for J; bases not matched to a gene: 15. The CDR3 totals 16 residues. CDR3 nucleotide sequence: TGTGCCTGGAGTCAGTTTGGCCGGGACAGGGATAGAGAGCAGTACTTC. It is translated as CAWSQFGRDRDREQYF.

The rearrangement links TRBV20-1 to TRBJ2-7, with 11 nucleotides matching TRBD1. Germline V gene sequence: CDR1 DFQATT, CDR2 SNEGSKA (reference sequence). This CDR3 has 12 residues. V dropped 6 bases and J dropped 6; count of bases not matched to a gene: 4. The chain's CDR3 is CSAPGQGGEQYF. As DNA, the CDR3 is TGCAGTGCGCCGGGACAGGGGGGCGAGCAGTACTTC.

This clonotype was observed at least ten times. The V gene is TRBV3-1, the J gene TRBJ1-4; the D gene is possibly TRBD1 (5 bases). The germline V gene has CDR1 LGHDT and CDR2 YNNKEL (reference sequence). The CDR3 is 14 residues long. V gave up 4 bases and J gave up 8 bases, with 14 bases separating them. The CDR3 reads CASSRQSGREKLFF. The CDR3 DNA reads TGTGCCAGCAGCCGTCAATCGGGACGGGAAAAACTGTTTTTT.

The CDR3 bases are TGTGCCAGCAGCGTAGTTGGGGCCAATGAGCAGTTCTTC. As protein: CASSVVGANEQFF. This rearrangement joins TRBV9 to TRBJ2-1; tentative D call: TRBD1 (5 bases). Germline CDR1 and CDR2: SGDLS and YYNGEE. V shed 0 bases and J shed 6 bases, with 7 bases lying between them. This CDR3 spans 13 amino acids.

The sample holds a few counts of this clonotype. The chain has TRBV20-1 and TRBJ2-7, with D unclear. The CDR3 loop spans 12 amino acids. Trimming cost V 0 bases and J 2 bases, with 5 bases left between them. Germline V gene data show CDR1 as DFQATT and CDR2 as SNEGSKA (reference sequence). The CDR3 DNA is TGCAGTGCTAGAGACCCTGCCTACGAGCAGTACTTC. It specifies CSARDPAYEQYF.